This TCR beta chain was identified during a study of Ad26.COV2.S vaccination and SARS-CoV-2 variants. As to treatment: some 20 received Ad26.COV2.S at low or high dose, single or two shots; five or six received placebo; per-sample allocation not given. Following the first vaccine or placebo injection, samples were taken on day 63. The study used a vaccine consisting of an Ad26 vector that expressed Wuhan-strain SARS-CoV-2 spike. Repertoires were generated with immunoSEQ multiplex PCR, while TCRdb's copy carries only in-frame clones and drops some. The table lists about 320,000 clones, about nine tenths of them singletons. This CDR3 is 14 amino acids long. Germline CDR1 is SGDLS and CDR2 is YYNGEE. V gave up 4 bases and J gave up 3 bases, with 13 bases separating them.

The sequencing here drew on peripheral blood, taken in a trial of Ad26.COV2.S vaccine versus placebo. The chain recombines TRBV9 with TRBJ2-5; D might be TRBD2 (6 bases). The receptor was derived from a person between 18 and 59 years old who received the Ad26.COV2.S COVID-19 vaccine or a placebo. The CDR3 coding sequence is TGTGCCAGCAGCCCCCAGGGCGGGAAAGAGACCCAGTACTTC. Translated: CASSPQGGKETQYF.